The 2 T cell receptor beta chains in this list originate from one sample, sequenced in a study of tumor-infiltrating lymphocytes in localized non-small cell lung cancer. The method was immunoSEQ multiplex PCR; TCRdb's version includes in-frame clones alone and lacks a portion of them. The sample yields some 2,500 clones, more than 55% seen once. Material: uninvolved lung tissue not adjacent to the tumor. The source of these receptors is a human donor with non-small cell lung cancer.

This sequence joins TRBV7-9 and TRBJ2-4; 8 positions match TRBD1. J was trimmed by 2 bases and V by 5 bases; bases with no gene match: 5. Germline CDR1 and CDR2: SEHNR and FQNEAQ (reference sequence). The CDR3 sequence is 15 residues long. CDR3 protein: CASSPTGGTKNIQYF. In nucleotides, the CDR3 is TGTGCCAGCAGCCCCACAGGGGGGACCAAAAACATTCAGTACTTC.

This clone is categorized as medium-sized. J is TRBJ1-5 and V is TRBV30, with D perhaps matching TRBD1 (5 bases). Germline V gene sequence: CDR1 GTSNPN, CDR2 SVGIG (reference sequence). The V end was cut by 1 base, the J end by 3 bases, with 10 bases between. There are 14 residues in the CDR3. CDR3 coding DNA: TGTGCCTGGAGTGAAGGACAACCCAATCAGCCCCAGCATTTT. Amino acid sequence: CAWSEGQPNQPQHF.